One sample yielded the 20 T cell receptor beta chains listed below, sequenced in a study of T cells in Graves' hyperthyroidism and ophthalmopathy. What was amplified from RNA transcripts were TCR beta CDR3 regions. The HTBI primer set was used in a first-round RT-PCR of the TCR CDR3. TCRdb used MiXCR to reprocess the multiplex PCR reads, holding one entry per CDR3 protein. The data contain about 700,000 distinct CDR3 sequences, less than 15% of them seen just once; the ten biggest clones take up more than 8.5%. Material for sequencing was blood. The receptors were sampled from a woman aged 18-29 years with Graves' hyperthyroidism.

The CDR3 protein is CASSLAPGQGAEAFF. CDR3 sequence (DNA): TGCGCCAGCAGCTTGGCGCCGGGACAGGGGGCTGAAGCTTTCTTT. The chain carries TRBV5-1 and TRBJ1-1; 11 positions agree with TRBD1. The V segment lost 0 bases and the J segment 6 bases; nucleotides outside the gene matches: 4. Germline lookup yields CDR1 SGHRS and CDR2 YFSETQ. This CDR3 region has 15 residues.

V usage is TRBV18 and J usage is TRBJ2-5; perhaps TRBD2 as D (7 bases). The V gene lost 3 bases and the J gene lost 3 bases, with 14 bases spanning the gap. Germline V gives CDR1 KGHSH, CDR2 LQKENI. This CDR3 comprises 15 residues. The DNA of the CDR3 is TGTGCCAGCTCACCCGTTGGGGGGGCCGAAGAGACCCAGTACTTC. This gives the protein CASSPVGGAEETQYF.

V and J are TRBV10-3 and TRBJ1-1; D might be TRBD1 (6 bases). V lost 7 bases and J 0 bases, leaving 9 bases between the germline ends. This CDR3 is 13 amino acids long. Germline values: CDR1 ENHRY, CDR2 SYGVKD. CDR3 protein: CAIKGGMNTEAFF. The CDR3 DNA is TGTGCCATCAAGGGGGGCATGAACACTGAAGCTTTCTTT.

This clonotype was counted many times. V is TRBV18 and J is TRBJ2-1, with D unclear. The germline V and J ends were trimmed by 3 bases and 4 bases, with 16 bases remaining between them. Germline CDR1 KGHSH, CDR2 LQKENI. There are 16 residues in the CDR3. The CDR3 DNA is TGTGCCAGCTCACCTTTTGATAGGGTGGATTACAATGAGCAGTTCTTC. Translated, it gives CASSPFDRVDYNEQFF.

This clonotype was detected many times. Its ends do not fully match the called genes, so a read error is possible. V gene TRBV20-1 combines with J gene TRBJ2-3; no firm D call. The CDR3 consists of 18 residues. Germline V gene lookup returns CDR1 DFQATT and CDR2 SNEGSKA (reference sequence). Written as DNA, the CDR3 is TGCAGTGCTAGCGTAGTGGGCGATCTCCGGAATAGCATAGATACGCAGTATTTT. It encodes CSASVVGDLRNSIDTQYF.

At least ten counts were recorded for this clonotype. This chain uses TRBV12-3 or TRBV12-4 with TRBJ2-7; no clear D. CDR3 length: 14 amino acids. The V end lost 0 bases, the J end lost 3 bases, and 9 bases lay between the germline ends. In nucleotides, the CDR3 is TGTGCCAGCAGTTTAGCGACGCCGGGCTACGAGCAGTACTTC. Its protein is CASSLATPGYEQYF.

This clonotype was detected many times. The chain is built from TRBV12-3 or TRBV12-4 and TRBJ1-1; no clear D. This CDR3 contains 14 residues. The ends were cut back, 2 bases at V and 0 bases at J, with 7 bases in the middle. CDR3 residues: CASSLREMNTEAFF. The CDR3 DNA follows: TGTGCCAGCAGTTTAAGGGAAATGAACACTGAAGCTTTCTTT.

This clonotype was observed a few times. The V and J genes are TRBV12-3 or TRBV12-4 and TRBJ2-2; D not resolved. V was cut by 3 bases and J by 6 bases, with 8 bases left in between. This CDR3 comprises 13 residues. CDR3 region: CASSFGVPGELFF. DNA for the CDR3: TGTGCCAGCAGTTTTGGGGTTCCCGGGGAGCTGTTTTTT.

In its sample, this clonotype was seen many times. V and J are TRBV28 and TRBJ2-7, with 7 bases aligning to TRBD1. The CDR3 runs to 12 residues. The V segment lost 6 bases and the J segment 8 bases; nucleotides outside the gene matches: 7. Germline CDR1 is MDHEN and CDR2 is SYDVKM. CDR3 coding DNA: TGTGCCAGCAGAAGGGACAGCTCTAAGCAGTACTTC. It encodes CASRRDSSKQYF.

J is TRBJ2-5 and V is TRBV2, with 7 bases matching TRBD2. The J call may be faulty, since TRBJ2-1 better matches the DNA end. Germline CDR1 reads SNHLY; CDR2 reads FYNNEI. The length of the CDR3 is 11 residues. CDR3: CASRGRDYQFF. For the CDR3, the DNA is TGTGCCAGCAGGGGCCGGGACTACCAGTTCTTC.

A few counts support this clonotype. The V and J genes are TRBV20-1 and TRBJ1-2; TRBD1 aligns across 8 bases. With V trimmed by 8 bases and J by 3 bases, 8 bases remained unmatched. The CDR3 covers 13 residues. From germline, CDR1 is DFQATT and CDR2 SNEGSKA (reference sequence). The CDR3 loop reads CSSGTGGDYGYTF. CDR3 nucleotides: TGCAGTTCAGGGACAGGAGGGGACTATGGCTACACCTTC.

The genes are TRBV24-1 and TRBJ2-2; a weak D match, TRBD1 (5 bases). The V end lost 3 bases, the J end lost 5 bases, and 9 bases lay between the germline ends. The CDR3 length is 14 residues. Germline V gene sequence: CDR1 KGHDR, CDR2 SFDVKD. The CDR3: CATSDLSGTGELFF. The CDR3 bases are TGTGCCACCAGTGATCTCTCAGGGACCGGGGAGCTGTTTTTT.

This clonotype was picked up a small number of times. V is TRBV24-1 and J is TRBJ2-1; D possibly corresponds to TRBD2 (6 bases). Germline CDR1 KGHDR, CDR2 SFDVKD. The V gene lost 4 bases and the J gene lost 6 bases, with 18 bases spanning the gap. The CDR3 length is 16 residues. The CDR3 DNA follows: TGTGCCACCAGTGACCGGGGGACTGGCGAGGGCAATGAGCAGTTCTTC. It specifies CATSDRGTGEGNEQFF.

Many counts were recorded for this clonotype. The chain recombines TRBV7-9 with TRBJ2-2; D unclear. CDR1 and CDR2 from the germline V gene are SEHNR and FQNEAQ (reference sequence). CDR3 length equals 14 residues. Trimming stripped 4 bases from V and 7 bases from J, with 13 bases between. The CDR3 region has the DNA TGTGCCAGCAGCTCTACGATTGGCATCGGGGAGCTGTTTTTT. Protein sequence: CASSSTIGIGELFF.

To note about this clonotype: A read error may produce the germline difference seen at one junction end. The rearrangement links TRBV7-9 to TRBJ2-7; perhaps TRBD1 as D (6 bases). Looked up from germline, CDR1 is SEHNR and CDR2 is FQNEAQ (reference sequence). The CDR3 has 14 amino acids. The CDR3 DNA is TGTGCCAGCAGCACCGGGACACTTATCTACGGGCAGTACTTC. Its protein product is CASSTGTLIYGQYF.

In its sample, this clonotype was seen many times. This rearrangement joins TRBV7-2 to TRBJ1-5; perhaps TRBD1 as D (6 bases). CDR3 length: 15 amino acids. Germline V gives CDR1 SGHTA, CDR2 FQGNSA. V gave up 5 bases and J gave up 7 bases, with 18 bases separating them. The CDR3 loop reads CASSHQIIQGQPQHF. Written as DNA, the CDR3 is TGTGCCAGCAGCCACCAGATAATACAGGGCCAGCCCCAGCATTTT.

The gene calls are TRBV6-5 and TRBJ1-2; no firm D call. The CDR3 has 20 amino acids. The V gene lost 0 bases and the J gene lost 4 bases, with 27 bases spanning the gap. Looked up from germline, CDR1 is MNHEY and CDR2 is SVGAGI. CDR3 loop: CASSYSRSRATKESGYGYTF. The CDR3 coding sequence is TGTGCCAGCAGTTACTCTCGGAGCCGGGCCACGAAAGAGTCTGGCTATGGCTACACCTTC.

This clonotype was counted only a few times. The rearrangement joins TRBV19 to TRBJ1-1; D gene uncertain. Trimming removed 1 base from V and 8 bases from J, with 11 bases in between. The CDR3 contains 13 residues. Germline V lookup: CDR1 LNHDA, CDR2 SQIVND (reference sequence). The chain's CDR3 is CASSIVLEAEAFF. CDR3 bases: TGTGCCAGTAGTATAGTTTTAGAGGCGGAAGCTTTCTTT.

V gene TRBV18 combines with J gene TRBJ2-7, with 9 bases matching TRBD2. CDR1 is KGHSH, CDR2 LQKENI, per germline. The length of the CDR3 is 19 residues. The V and J ends lost 3 bases and 0 bases, in that order; junction bases with no gene match: 15. The chain's CDR3 is CASSPLMPSGTRNSYEQYF. In DNA, the CDR3 is TGTGCCAGCTCACCTTTGATGCCTAGCGGGACCCGTAACTCCTACGAGCAGTACTTC.

This clonotype was seen at least ten times. V usage is TRBV7-9 and J usage is TRBJ2-7, with D tentatively TRBD2 (5 bases). CDR1 is SEHNR and CDR2 is FQNEAQ in the germline V gene (reference sequence). This CDR3 region has 14 residues. Trimming shortened V by 3 bases and J by 7 bases, and 16 bases separated the two germline ends. The CDR3 coding sequence is TGTGCCAGCAGCTTCGAACTCCGCCGGAGGGAGCAGTACTTC. It translates to CASSFELRRREQYF.